This note documents a single TCR beta chain sequence. Germline values: CDR1 LNHDA, CDR2 SQIVND (reference sequence). The CDR3 contains 15 residues. V was shortened by 1 base and J by 4 bases, with 10 bases between the two germline ends. This sample was taken from a study of blood T cell repertoires in COVID-19. For the study at large: COVID-19 samples from acute and convalescent phases originated in the United States, Italy and Spain.

In the original processing: Reference gene primers were amplified, and this amplification served to estimate nucleated cell counts. Assay: immunoSEQ multiplex PCR; the TCRdb copy retains only in-frame clones and omits some. The DNA was the basis for D and trimming; V, J and clone size are from that table. The table has about 150,000 clones, around 84% seen once; the top ten hold approximately 38%. This TCR was recovered from a human donor in a cohort sampled during active COVID-19. This chain joins TRBV19 and TRBJ2-2; D remains unclear. The sample taken for sequencing was peripheral blood. The CDR3 sequence is CASSIGSPGTGELFF. The CDR3 DNA sequence: TGTGCCAGTAGTATAGGCTCCCCCGGCACCGGGGAGCTGTTTTTT.